This T cell receptor (beta chain) came from a study of blood T cell repertoires in COVID-19. In the authors' workflow: Reference gene primer amplification gave estimated nucleated cell counts. Here immunoSEQ multiplex PCR was the method, and the copy in TCRdb shows in-frame clones only, minus some. V, J and clone size reflect that table, while D and trimming were determined from the DNA. The sample yields around 210,000 clones, about 82% seen once. CDR3 size: 15 residues. V lost 0 bases, J lost 0 bases, and 11 bases lay in between. The germline gives CDR1 GTSNPN, CDR2 SVGIG (reference sequence). Sequencing was performed on peripheral blood. The sequence was obtained from a man in his fifties or sixties with COVID-19, enrolled during active disease. This rearrangement joins TRBV30 to TRBJ1-1; D is unclear. This chain's CDR3 is CAWSVGGLLNTEAFF. The CDR3 DNA reads TGTGCCTGGAGTGTAGGAGGACTGCTGAACACTGAAGCTTTCTTT.